Listed below are T cell receptor beta chains from one sample, sequenced in a study of T cells in Graves' hyperthyroidism and ophthalmopathy. TCRdb analysed the multiplex PCR reads with MiXCR anew, one entry per CDR3 protein. Here the sample spans more than 150,000 distinct CDR3 sequences, approximately 15% being singletons. What was sequenced was blood. These TCRs come from a woman in her fifties or sixties with Graves' hyperthyroidism. Each CDR3 is given with its conserved first and last residue. Each record gives: D gene, clone size, J gene, V gene, CDR3 protein, CDR3 DNA. The D gene is left open where the match is weak. Size is omitted from some rows. Given values are once, few, many or a class for expanded clones.

>TRBD2|.|TRBJ2-5|TRBV12-3/TRBV12-4
CASSRGTSGGRVIQYF
TGTGCCAGCAGTCGCGGGACTAGCGGGGGGAGAGTGATCCAGTACTTC
>.|many|TRBJ1-4|TRBV6-2/TRBV6-3
CASSYGIPNEKLFF
TGTGCCAGCAGTTACGGAATACCTAATGAAAAACTGTTTTTT
>TRBD1|many|TRBJ1-6|TRBV12-3/TRBV12-4
CASSLTGQVTPLHF
TGTGCCAGCAGTTTAACTGGACAGGTGACGCCCCTCCACTTT
>.|few|TRBJ2-2|TRBV5-4
CALAGDTGELFF
TGTGCCCTGGCCGGGGATACCGGGGAGCTGTTTTTT
>.|.|TRBJ2-1|TRBV2
CASSAGSNEQFF
TGTGCCAGCAGCGCCGGGAGCAATGAGCAGTTCTTC
>.|many|TRBJ2-1|TRBV3-1
CASSHHRDSNEQFF
TGTGCCAGCAGCCACCACCGGGACTCCAATGAGCAGTTCTTC
>.|many|TRBJ2-7|TRBV5-5
CASSLGGSWDEQYF
TGTGCCAGCAGCTTGGGAGGGTCTTGGGACGAGCAGTACTTC
>.|.|TRBJ2-1|TRBV7-2
CASSPQNNEQFF
TGTGCCAGCAGCCCGCAAAACAATGAGCAGTTCTTC
>TRBD1|many|TRBJ1-4|TRBV25-1
CASSELEQGGDNEKLFF
TGTGCCAGCAGTGAATTAGAACAGGGGGGAGATAATGAAAAACTGTTTTTT
>.|many|TRBJ1-1|TRBV20-1
CSARDHNKVSVEDTEAFF
TGCAGTGCTAGAGATCATAACAAGGTCAGTGTGGAGGACACTGAAGCTTTCTTT
>.|many|TRBJ1-2|TRBV25-1
CASSERSPAGDYGYTF
TGTGCCAGCAGTGAAAGGTCCCCGGCGGGAGACTATGGCTACACCTTC
>TRBD2|many|TRBJ2-1|TRBV3-1
CASSQGGLALYNEQFF
TGTGCCAGCAGCCAGGGTGGACTAGCTCTATACAATGAGCAGTTCTTC
>TRBD1|many|TRBJ1-2|TRBV6-1
CASSSSRDRGRVRGYTF
TGTGCCAGCAGTTCCAGCCGGGACAGGGGCCGGGTTCGCGGCTACACCTTC
>.|.|TRBJ1-1|TRBV20-1
CSARHPDRYTEAFF
TGCAGTGCTAGACACCCAGACAGGTACACTGAAGCTTTCTTT
>.|many|TRBJ2-7|TRBV29-1
CSAMDNAAFEQYF
TGCAGCGCAATGGACAATGCCGCGTTCGAGCAGTACTTC
>.|many|TRBJ1-1|TRBV7-3
CASSLEGRTEAFF
TGTGCCAGCAGCTTAGAGGGGAGGACTGAAGCTTTCTTT